The 17 T cell receptor beta chains reported below all come from one sample, sequenced in a study of blood T cell repertoires in COVID-19. Sequenced by immunoSEQ multiplex PCR; TCRdb stores in-frame clones only, minus some. The repertoire holds 250,000 to 300,000 clones, with roughly nine tenths as singletons. Sequenced: peripheral blood. These receptors were taken from a woman in her thirties or forties who had recovered from COVID-19.

The rearrangement joins TRBV28 to TRBJ2-1; D perhaps matches TRBD1 (6 bases). This CDR3 is 16 amino acids long. Germline CDR1 reads MDHEN; CDR2 reads SYDVKM. The germline V and J ends were trimmed by 7 bases and 2 bases, with 18 bases remaining between them. The CDR3 loop reads CASTPTPQGPYNEQFF. In DNA, the CDR3 is TGTGCCAGCACCCCTACCCCACAGGGCCCCTACAATGAGCAGTTCTTC.

This sequence joins TRBV2 and TRBJ2-3; weak D call: TRBD1 (5 bases). Germline V lookup: CDR1 SNHLY, CDR2 FYNNEI. V was trimmed by 7 bases and J by 0 bases, leaving 11 bases between them. CDR3 length: 14 amino acids. In DNA form, the CDR3 reads TGTGCCAGCAATAAGGACACGAGCACAGATACGCAGTATTTT. It specifies CASNKDTSTDTQYF.

This chain joins TRBV5-4 and TRBJ2-2, with D maybe TRBD1 (5 bases). The germline V gene encodes CDR1 SGHNT and CDR2 YYREEE (reference sequence). Trimming took off 4 bases at V and 1 base at J, with 17 bases between the two ends. This CDR3 has 17 amino acids. CDR3 DNA: TGTGCCAGCAGCCTATCCGATATGGGGCAGAACACCGGGGAGCTGTTTTTT. Protein product: CASSLSDMGQNTGELFF.

The J gene is TRBJ2-3, the V gene TRBV7-2; D possibly corresponds to TRBD1 (5 bases). The V end lost 3 bases, the J end lost 2 bases, and 15 bases lay between the germline ends. Germline CDR1 and CDR2: SGHTA and FQGNSA. The CDR3 is 16 residues long. The CDR3 sequence is CASSLQTETITDTQYF. DNA of the CDR3: TGTGCCAGCAGCTTGCAGACAGAGACAATCACAGATACGCAGTATTTT.

This clone was counted a few times. This sequence joins TRBV7-9 and TRBJ2-3; D is unresolved. The length of the CDR3 is 13 residues. Germline CDR1 is SEHNR and CDR2 is FQNEAQ (reference sequence). Trimming took off 6 bases at V and 3 bases at J, with 10 bases between the two ends. CDR3 nucleotides: TGTGCCAGCAGTTCCGCAGGAACAGATACGCAGTATTTT. It encodes CASSSAGTDTQYF. Variable domain in full (rest from reference TRBV7-9 and TRBJ2-3): DTGVSQNPRHKITKRGQNVTFRCDPISEHNRLYWYRQTLGQGPEFLTYFQNEAQLEKSRLLSDRFSAERPKGSFSTLEIQRTEQGDSAMYLCASSSAGTDTQYFGPGTRLTVL.

The rearrangement joins TRBV7-2 to TRBJ1-3, with a possible D match to TRBD1 (5 bases). This CDR3 region has 15 residues. Trimming removed 5 bases from V and 4 bases from J, with 15 bases in between. Looked up from germline, CDR1 is SGHTA and CDR2 is FQGNSA. In DNA form, the CDR3 reads TGTGCCAGCAGCCCTCATGGGGCCTCCGGAAACACCATATATTTT. Translated: CASSPHGASGNTIYF.

The gene calls are TRBV3-1 (or the pseudogene TRBV3-2) and TRBJ1-6; 8 positions agree with TRBD1. The CDR3 spans 14 residues. Per the germline V gene, CDR1 is LGHDT and CDR2 is YNNKEL (reference sequence). Trimming cost V 3 bases and J 10 bases; bases outside gene matches: 5. The CDR3: CASSHRGQRSPLHF. The CDR3, as DNA: TGTGCCAGCAGCCACAGGGGGCAGAGGTCACCCCTCCACTTT.

This sequence joins TRBV24-1 and TRBJ2-7; D is undetermined. Deletions cut 1 base from V and 7 bases from J, with 10 bases between. Germline V gene data show CDR1 as KGHDR and CDR2 as SFDVKD. The CDR3 runs to 13 residues. For the CDR3, the DNA is TGTGCCACCAGTGATTTTATCGTGAGGGAGCAGTACGTC. This encodes CATSDFIVREQYV.

J is TRBJ1-6 and V is TRBV7-2, with 9 positions matching TRBD1. There are 18 residues in the CDR3. Unmatched junction bases numbered 11, after V lost 5 bases and J lost 3 bases. The germline V gene encodes CDR1 SGHTA and CDR2 FQGNSA. CDR3 DNA: TGTGCCAGCAGCCCCGCACAGGGGGCTCCCTTCTATAATTCACCCCTCCACTTT. Translating gives CASSPAQGAPFYNSPLHF.

This clone was detected once. The DNA of the CDR3 is TGTGCCAGCAGCCAAGCGACAGGCGGCCAGACCGGGGAGCTGTTTTTT. Protein product: CASSQATGGQTGELFF. This chain links TRBV3-1 (or the pseudogene TRBV3-2) with TRBJ2-2; D is possibly TRBD1 (6 bases). The germline V gene has CDR1 LGHDT and CDR2 YNNKEL (reference sequence). The CDR3 length is 16 residues. V lost 1 base and J lost 5, with 14 bases in between.

The rearrangement links TRBV7-8 to TRBJ2-2; TRBD2 matches at 8 bases. V dropped 5 bases and J dropped 5; count of bases not matched to a gene: 7. This CDR3 spans 15 amino acids. Per germline, CDR1 SGHVS and CDR2 FQNEAQ. CDR3 bases: TGTGCCAGCAGCCCAGCGGGAGTTGAGACCGGGGAGCTGTTTTTT. It translates to CASSPAGVETGELFF.

J is TRBJ1-2 and V is TRBV28; D uncertain. The ends were cut back, 2 bases at V and 8 bases at J, with 12 bases in the middle. The CDR3 length is 13 residues. CDR1 and CDR2 from the germline V gene are MDHEN and SYDVKM. The CDR3 nucleotides are TGTGCCAGCAGTTTAGAGGGTCCCTTGGGCTACACCTTC. Protein product: CASSLEGPLGYTF.

The J gene is TRBJ2-1, the V gene TRBV7-2; D might be TRBD2 (6 bases). This CDR3 has 14 residues. V shed 2 bases and J shed 3 bases, with 8 bases lying between them. The germline V gene encodes CDR1 SGHTA and CDR2 FQGNSA. The CDR3 coding sequence is TGTGCCAGCAGCTTACTAGCGATCTACAATGAGCAGTTCTTC. Translation gives CASSLLAIYNEQFF.

The V and J genes are TRBV19 and TRBJ2-1, with D perhaps TRBD2 (5 bases). V was pared by 6 bases and J by 12 bases, with 15 bases between. Germline assignment: CDR1 LNHDA and CDR2 SQIVND (reference sequence). This CDR3 is built from 12 residues. CDR3 protein: CASSGPNRGQFF. Written as DNA, the CDR3 is TGTGCCAGTAGCGGACCTAACCGGGGGCAGTTCTTC.

This sequence joins TRBV29-1 and TRBJ1-6, with a possible D match to TRBD1 (6 bases). Germline V lookup: CDR1 SQVTM, CDR2 ANQGSEA. This CDR3 region has 13 residues. Trimming took off 5 bases at V and 2 bases at J, with 7 bases between the two ends. The CDR3 region has the DNA TGCAGCGTTCGGGACACCTATAATTCACCCCTCCACTTT. Translating it yields CSVRDTYNSPLHF.

This sequence joins TRBV5-1 and TRBJ2-4; perhaps TRBD2 as D (6 bases). The CDR3 covers 13 residues. The germline gives CDR1 SGHRS, CDR2 YFSETQ. Trimming shortened V by 3 bases and J by 7 bases, and 11 bases separated the two germline ends. CDR3 sequence reads: CASSSSGVNIQYF. Here the CDR3 DNA reads TGCGCCAGCAGCTCCTCGGGGGTGAACATTCAGTACTTC.

This chain joins TRBV7-9 and TRBJ2-3, with D perhaps TRBD2 (5 bases). Germline lookup yields CDR1 SEHNR and CDR2 FQNEAQ (reference sequence). The CDR3 is 17 residues long. V lost 0 bases and J 0 bases, leaving 13 bases between the germline ends. This chain's CDR3 is CASSLALGGPSTDTQYF. The CDR3 region has the DNA TGTGCCAGCAGCTTAGCGCTAGGAGGCCCTAGCACAGATACGCAGTATTTT.